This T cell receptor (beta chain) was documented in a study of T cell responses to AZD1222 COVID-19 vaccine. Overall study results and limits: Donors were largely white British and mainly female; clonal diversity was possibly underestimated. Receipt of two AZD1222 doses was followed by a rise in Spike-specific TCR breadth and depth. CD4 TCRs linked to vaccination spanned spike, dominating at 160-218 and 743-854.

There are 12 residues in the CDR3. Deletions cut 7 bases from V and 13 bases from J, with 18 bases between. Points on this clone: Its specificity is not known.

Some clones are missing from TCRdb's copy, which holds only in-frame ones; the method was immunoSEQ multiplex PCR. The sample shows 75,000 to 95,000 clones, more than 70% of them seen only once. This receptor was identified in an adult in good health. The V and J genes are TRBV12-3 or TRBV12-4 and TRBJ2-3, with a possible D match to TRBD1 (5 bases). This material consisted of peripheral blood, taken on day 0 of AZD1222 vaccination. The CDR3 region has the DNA TGTGCCAGCATTCAGTCCAGGGAAAGGGAGTATTTT. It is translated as CASIQSREREYF.